This T cell receptor beta chain originates from a study of cytomegalovirus exposure and HLA in healthy donors. Findings of the study overall: An Asian-associated ancestry cluster reportedly showed fewer N-insertions than the approximately 650-donor mean in a later analysis. Rarity characterized most TCR sequences, yet some public TCRs appeared in many donors.

A word on this clone: The target antigen is unknown.

Primers included in the PCR were 60 Vbeta and 13 Jbeta primers. Produced via immunoSEQ multiplex PCR; TCRdb's table is partial and in-frame only. The sample gives around 200,000 clones, around 75% of which show up once; over 2.5% is in the top ten. Sequenced input: PBMCs. This sequence originates from a male donor in good health and CMV-seronegative.

The CDR3 protein is CASRAGGGAEQYF. Here the CDR3 DNA reads TGCGCCAGCAGAGCGGGAGGGGGAGCCGAGCAGTACTTC. V is TRBV5-1 and J is TRBJ2-7; 10 nucleotides agree with TRBD2. CDR1 and CDR2 (germline): SGHRS, YFSETQ. Losses at the gene ends were 5 bases for V and 6 bases for J; bases not matched to a gene: 5. The CDR3 has 13 residues. Full variable domain (remainder filled in from reference TRBV5-1 and TRBJ2-7): KAGVTQTPRYLIKTRGQQVTLSCSPISGHRSVSWYQQTPGQGLQFLFEYFSETQRNKGNFPGRFSGRQFSNSRSEMNVSTLELGDSALYLCASRAGGGAEQYFGPGTRLTVT.